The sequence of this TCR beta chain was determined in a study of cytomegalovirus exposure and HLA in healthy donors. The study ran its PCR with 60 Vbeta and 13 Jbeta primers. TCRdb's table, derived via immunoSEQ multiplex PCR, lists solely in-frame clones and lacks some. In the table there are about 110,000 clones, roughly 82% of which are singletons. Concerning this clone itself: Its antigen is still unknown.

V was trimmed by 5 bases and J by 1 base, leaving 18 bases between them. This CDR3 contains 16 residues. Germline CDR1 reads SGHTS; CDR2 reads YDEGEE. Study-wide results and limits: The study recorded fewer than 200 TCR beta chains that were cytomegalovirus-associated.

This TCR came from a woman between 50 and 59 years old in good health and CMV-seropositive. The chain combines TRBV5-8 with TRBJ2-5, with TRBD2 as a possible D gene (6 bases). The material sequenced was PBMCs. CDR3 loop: CASSYLADKIQETQYF. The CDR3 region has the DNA TGTGCCAGCAGTTATTTAGCGGATAAGATCCAAGAGACCCAGTACTTC. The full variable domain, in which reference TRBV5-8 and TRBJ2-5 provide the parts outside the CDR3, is EAGVTQSPTHLIKTRGQQATLRCSPISGHTSVYWYQQALGLGLQFLLWYDEGEERNRGNFPPRFSGRQFPNYSSELNVNALELEDSALYLCASSYLADKIQETQYFGPGTRLLVL.